A selection of T cell receptor beta chains follows, all from one sample in a study of T cell repertoires in cytomegalovirus infection. TCRdb reprocessed the reads with MiXCR, giving one entry per CDR3 protein. The table records roughly 190,000 distinct CDR3 sequences, 8.5% to 10% of them present only once. The specimen was PBMCs. The receptors derive from a human donor in good health (CMV status not recorded). Some clones in this sample may be carry-over from other donors' samples. Both conserved end residues are part of each CDR3. D genes are given only for firm matches. The size of a clone is reported for some rows only, either as once, few or many, or as a class for expanded clones.

>-|TRBD1|TRBJ1-1|TRBV5-1
CASSTGAPNTEAFF
TGCGCCAGCAGCACAGGGGCCCCTAACACTGAAGCTTTCTTT
>many|-|TRBJ2-1|TRBV28
CASSLSERDRFLNEQFF
TGTGCCAGCAGTTTATCGGAGAGGGATAGATTCCTCAATGAGCAGTTCTTC
>few|-|TRBJ1-5|TRBV30
CAWRGQGNQPQHF
TGTGCCTGGAGAGGCCAGGGAAATCAGCCCCAGCATTTT
>-|-|TRBJ2-7|TRBV6-1
CASRFPSSYEQYF
TGTGCCAGCAGGTTTCCGAGCTCCTACGAGCAGTACTTC
>few|-|TRBJ1-5|TRBV9
CASSTTENQPQHF
TGTGCCAGCAGCACAACAGAAAATCAGCCCCAGCATTTT
>many|-|TRBJ1-2|TRBV27
CASSLSGGNYGYTF
TGTGCCAGCAGTTTATCGGGCGGAAACTATGGCTACACCTTC
>many|-|TRBJ2-5|TRBV7-2
CASSLEGLQETQYF
TGTGCCAGCAGCTTAGAGGGTTTACAAGAGACCCAGTACTTC
>many|-|TRBJ1-2|TRBV6-2/TRBV6-3
CASTPTLGRGAVPYGYTF
TGTGCCAGCACCCCGACGTTGGGGCGCGGAGCCGTCCCCTATGGCTACACCTTC
>many|TRBD2|TRBJ2-7|TRBV28
CASSSPGGVRSYEQYF
TGTGCCAGCAGTTCCCCGGGGGGAGTTCGCTCCTACGAGCAGTACTTC
>few|-|TRBJ2-3|TRBV4-3
CASSLETGGVDTQYF
TGCGCCAGCAGCCTAGAGACCGGGGGAGTTGATACGCAGTATTTT
>-|TRBD2|TRBJ2-1|TRBV6-2/TRBV6-3
CASSYPSGTSTHEQFF
TGTGCCAGCAGTTACCCCTCCGGGACTAGCACCCATGAGCAGTTCTTC
>many|-|TRBJ2-2|TRBV5-5
CASRGGPQNTGELFF
TGTGCCAGCAGAGGCGGACCACAGAACACCGGGGAGCTGTTTTTT
>-|-|TRBJ1-5|TRBV20-1
CSASKQQGSNQPQHF
TGCAGTGCTAGCAAGCAACAAGGGAGCAATCAGCCCCAGCATTTT
>few|TRBD1|TRBJ2-1|TRBV20-1
CSAGQGNEQFF
TGCAGTGCTGGACAGGGCAATGAGCAGTTCTTC
>many|TRBD2|TRBJ2-1|TRBV7-2
CASSLSLGLAGDEQFF
TGTGCCAGCAGCTTAAGTTTGGGACTAGCGGGAGATGAGCAGTTCTTC
>few|TRBD1|TRBJ2-7|TRBV7-8
CASSRNRGSYEQYF
TGTGCCAGCAGCCGAAACAGGGGGTCCTACGAGCAGTACTTC
>-|TRBD1|TRBJ1-2|TRBV10-3
CAIDSGTVYGYTF
TGTGCCATCGATTCGGGGACAGTCTATGGCTACACCTTC
>many|TRBD1|TRBJ1-5|TRBV5-1
CASSPGQGSQPQHF
TGCGCCAGCAGCCCGGGACAGGGCAGTCAGCCCCAGCATTTT
>many|-|TRBJ2-7|TRBV7-2
CASSLGPERSAYEQYF
TGTGCCAGCAGCTTAGGCCCTGAACGGTCCGCCTACGAGCAGTACTTC
>few|-|TRBJ2-2|TRBV12-3/TRBV12-4
CASSFGRGNTGELFF
TGTGCCAGCAGTTTCGGCAGGGGCAACACCGGGGAGCTGTTTTTT
>few|-|TRBJ2-1|TRBV19
CASSISHRAFYNEQFF
TGTGCCAGTAGTATTAGCCACAGAGCCTTCTACAATGAGCAGTTCTTC
>-|TRBD2|TRBJ2-7|TRBV7-2
CASSPLGGSGFEQYF
TGTGCCAGCAGCCCCCTCGGGGGTAGCGGGTTCGAGCAGTACTTC
>few|-|TRBJ1-1|TRBV10-2
CASSVPGMNTEAFF
TGCGCCAGCAGTGTCCCGGGGATGAACACTGAAGCTTTCTTT
>many|TRBD1|TRBJ2-7|TRBV14
CASSQLPGTGYEQYF
TGTGCCAGCAGCCAACTACCCGGGACAGGCTACGAGCAGTACTTC
>many|-|TRBJ1-6|TRBV7-9
CASSLSSGIGSPLHF
TGTGCCAGCAGCTTATCGTCAGGGATAGGTTCACCCCTCCACTTT
>many|-|TRBJ2-1|TRBV28
CASSQTWGPYNEQFF
TGTGCCAGCAGTCAAACCTGGGGACCTTACAATGAGCAGTTCTTC
>many|TRBD2|TRBJ2-1|TRBV6-2/TRBV6-3
CASSYSIGGRIAGTYNEQFF
TGTGCCAGCAGTTACTCGATCGGCGGAAGGATAGCGGGAACCTACAATGAGCAGTTCTTC
>few|TRBD1|TRBJ1-5|TRBV20-1
CSAVGTGESSNQPQHF
TGCAGTGCCGTTGGGACAGGGGAGTCGAGCAATCAGCCCCAGCATTTT
>few|TRBD1|TRBJ2-1|TRBV7-9
CASSPGQYNEQFF
TGTGCCAGCAGCCCGGGACAGTACAATGAGCAGTTCTTC
>few|-|TRBJ1-5|TRBV3-1
CASSQGQGVNQPQHF
TGTGCCAGCAGCCAAGGGCAGGGTGTTAATCAGCCCCAGCATTTT
>many|-|TRBJ1-1|TRBV7-2
CASSLAREAFF
TGTGCCAGCAGCTTAGCGCGGGAAGCTTTCTTT
>many|-|TRBJ2-4|TRBV7-9
CASSSTPGTDLDIQYF
TGTGCCAGCAGCTCAACCCCCGGGACTGATCTTGACATTCAGTACTTC
>-|-|TRBJ2-7|TRBV7-7
CASSLAVGNIDEQYF
TGTGCTAGCAGCTTAGCCGTGGGAAATATCGACGAGCAGTACTTC
>many|-|TRBJ1-1|TRBV5-6
CASSHPDRSTEAFF
TGTGCCAGCAGCCACCCTGACAGAAGCACTGAAGCTTTCTTT
>many|TRBD1|TRBJ1-2|TRBV6-6
CASSYWTGAGYTF
TGTGCCAGCAGTTACTGGACAGGGGCCGGCTACACCTTC
>-|-|TRBJ1-3|TRBV4-2
CASSQAQAEGNTIYF
TGTGCCAGCAGCCAAGCCCAGGCCGAGGGAAACACCATATATTTT